The 22 T cell receptor beta chains presented below share a single source sample, sequenced in a study of cytomegalovirus exposure and HLA in healthy donors (dated by TCRdb to between 2016 and 2019). Receptor amplification or capture employed the immunoSEQ multiplex PCR assay. For the multiplex PCR, a mixture combining 60 forward primers for TCR Vbeta segments and 13 reverse primers for TCR Jbeta segments was used. TCRdb took over this immuneACCESS table, retaining in-frame rearrangements with V and J assigned. Such tables are incomplete; in checked studies, under half of the missing clones stem from an unresolved V gene, and the remainder is unexplained. The sample table records 150,000 or so clones; roughly 82% of these occur just once. Together, the top ten hold more than 6.5% of the sample. Sequencing was done on a sample of PBMCs. The receptors derive from a man between 25 and 39 years old in good health and CMV-seronegative.

The genes are TRBV7-9 and TRBJ1-2, with 9 bases lining up with TRBD1. V dropped 5 bases and J dropped 8; count of bases not matched to a gene: 15. Germline assignment: CDR1 SEHNR and CDR2 FQNEAQ (reference sequence). The CDR3 is 16 residues long. The CDR3 DNA sequence: TGTGCCAGCAGCGAAAGAACAGGGGGCGGGCCGGGGGGCTACACCTTC. Translating it yields CASSERTGGGPGGYTF.

The rearrangement joins TRBV28 to TRBJ2-7; tentatively, D is TRBD1 (6 bases). Germline-derived CDR1 and CDR2 are MDHEN and SYDVKM. The V end lost 2 bases, the J end lost 4 bases, and 12 bases lay between the germline ends. This CDR3 has 14 residues. In DNA form, the CDR3 reads TGTGCCAGCAGTTTAAATGGGGGCAATTACGAGCAGTACTTC. Translated: CASSLNGGNYEQYF.

The rearrangement joins TRBV14 to TRBJ2-1, with D perhaps TRBD2 (6 bases). This CDR3 is 16 amino acids long. CDR1 and CDR2 (germline): SGHDN, FVKESK. V lost 4 bases and J lost 4, with 17 bases in between. CDR3 nucleotide sequence: TGTGCCAGCAGCCTACCTGGGGGGAGGCGGTACAATGAGCAGTTCTTC. It translates to CASSLPGGRRYNEQFF.

The chain combines TRBV28 with TRBJ1-3; 8 bases map to TRBD1. Looked up from germline, CDR1 is MDHEN and CDR2 is SYDVKM. CDR3 size: 12 residues. Trimming removed 5 bases from V and 10 bases from J; junction bases left unmatched: 4. CDR3: CASSTGQGTIYF. The CDR3 DNA reads TGTGCCAGCAGTACCGGACAGGGTACCATATATTTT.

CDR3 protein: CASSRWTSSYEQYF. The CDR3 bases are TGTGCCAGCAGTCGCTGGACTAGCTCCTACGAGCAGTACTTC. V usage is TRBV2 and J usage is TRBJ2-5; 7 nucleotides agree with TRBD2. The better agreement between TRBJ2-7 and the DNA end casts doubt on the J call. Per germline, CDR1 SNHLY and CDR2 FYNNEI. This CDR3 region has 14 residues.

This chain connects TRBV18 to TRBJ1-3, with a possible D match to TRBD1 (5 bases). Germline CDR1 KGHSH, CDR2 LQKENI. The CDR3 contains 17 residues. Trimming took off 6 bases at V and 0 bases at J, with 18 bases between the two ends. CDR3 sequence (DNA): TGTGCCAGCTCGACCCGCGGGGGTAGCTTCTCTGGAAACACCATATATTTT. Residues: CASSTRGGSFSGNTIYF.

The table lists this clone with a few counts. The chain carries TRBV19 and TRBJ1-1; D unresolved. Looked up from germline, CDR1 is LNHDA and CDR2 is SQIVND (reference sequence). V was pared by 7 bases and J by 1 base, with 10 bases between. CDR3 length equals 13 residues. CDR3 DNA: TGTGCCAGTAAGTCGGGAGCGAACACTGAAGCTTTCTTT. Amino acid sequence: CASKSGANTEAFF.

The J gene is TRBJ1-5, the V gene TRBV19; TRBD1 agrees at 7 bases. J was trimmed by 2 bases and V by 7 bases; bases with no gene match: 11. Germline values: CDR1 LNHDA, CDR2 SQIVND (reference sequence). This CDR3 has 16 residues. The DNA for the CDR3 is TGTGCCAGTAAGGAGGGGGCGCGAGGTGGCAATCAGCCCCAGCATTTT. Protein: CASKEGARGGNQPQHF.

Concerning this clone itself: The identical CDR3 is also encoded by other nucleotide sequences in the sample. The chain has TRBV28 and TRBJ2-7, with a weak D call TRBD2 (5 bases). Germline lookup yields CDR1 MDHEN and CDR2 SYDVKM. V lost 2 bases and J lost 3, with 5 bases in between. CDR3 length: 12 residues. CDR3 amino acids: CASSLRGYEQYF. CDR3 nucleotide sequence: TGTGCCAGCAGTTTACGGGGCTACGAGCAGTACTTC.

The chain links TRBV5-4 to TRBJ1-6; TRBD1 agrees at 10 bases. The CDR3 contains 14 residues. CDR1 SGHNT and CDR2 YYREEE come from the germline V gene (reference sequence). The V and J ends lost 4 bases and 8 bases, in that order; junction bases with no gene match: 3. The CDR3 nucleotides are TGTGCCAGCAGCCCGGGACAGGGGTATTCACCCCTCCACTTT. The encoded protein is CASSPGQGYSPLHF.

V usage is TRBV10-3 and J usage is TRBJ1-1, with D possibly being TRBD1 (5 bases). This CDR3 spans 16 amino acids. Germline loops: CDR1 ENHRY, CDR2 SYGVKD. V gave up 6 bases and J gave up 4 bases, with 21 bases separating them. CDR3 protein: CAIRTEGRGVGTEAFF. The CDR3 nucleotides read TGTGCCATCAGGACAGAGGGACGGGGGGTGGGCACTGAAGCTTTCTTT.

The rearrangement joins TRBV5-5 to TRBJ1-2, with a tentative D call TRBD1 (5 bases). There are 14 residues in the CDR3. V shed 1 base and J shed 5 bases, with 12 bases lying between them. Germline V gene sequence: CDR1 SGHKS, CDR2 YYEKEE (reference sequence). The CDR3 loop reads CASSLLAQDYGYTF. The CDR3 DNA reads TGTGCCAGCAGCTTGCTGGCACAGGATTATGGCTACACCTTC. The variable domain in full, with the rest retrieved from reference TRBV5-5 and TRBJ1-2, is DAGVTQSPTHLIKTRGQQVTLRCSPISGHKSVSWYQQVLGQGPQFIFQYYEKEERGRGNFPDRFSARQFPNYSSELNVNALLLGDSALYLCASSLLAQDYGYTFGSGTRLTVV.

The rearrangement links TRBV27 to TRBJ1-6, with 8 bases aligning to TRBD1. The CDR3 consists of 14 residues. V lost 6 bases and J lost 8; bases outside the gene matches: 6. Looked up from germline, CDR1 is MNHEY and CDR2 is SMNVEV (reference sequence). CDR3 loop: CASRMTGEDSPLHF. CDR3 sequence (DNA): TGTGCCAGCAGAATGACAGGGGAGGATTCACCCCTCCACTTT.

The chain couples TRBV5-4 to TRBJ2-1; a weak D match, TRBD2 (7 bases). Germline V lookup: CDR1 SGHNT, CDR2 YYREEE (reference sequence). The CDR3 has 13 residues. V was shortened by 0 bases and J by 14 bases, with 15 bases between the two germline ends. The CDR3, as DNA: TGTGCCAGCAGCTTGGCCGTGAGGGGGGGGAAGTTCTTC. Translation gives CASSLAVRGGKFF.

The rearrangement joins TRBV27 to TRBJ2-1, with a weak D call TRBD2 (5 bases). V was trimmed by 0 bases and J by 4 bases, leaving 16 bases between them. The CDR3 sequence is 17 residues long. The germline CDR1 and CDR2 sequences are MNHEY and SMNVEV (reference sequence). This chain's CDR3 is CASSLSRAGYTYNEQFF. The CDR3 DNA reads TGTGCCAGCAGTTTATCGCGGGCGGGCTACACTTACAATGAGCAGTTCTTC.

The chain couples TRBV30 to TRBJ1-2, with a weak D call TRBD1 (6 bases). This CDR3 is built from 13 residues. Deletions cut 3 bases from V and 5 bases from J, with 13 bases between. The V gene's germline CDR1 is GTSNPN and CDR2 SVGIG (reference sequence). CDR3 amino acids: CAWSPDSTYGYTF. CDR3 in DNA: TGTGCCTGGAGCCCGGACAGTACTTATGGCTACACCTTC.

This clone was observed a handful of times. The chain carries TRBV15 and TRBJ2-1; 8 nucleotides match TRBD1. With 4 bases clipped from V and 0 bases from J, the junction kept 11 bases outside the gene matches. The CDR3 has 18 amino acids. Germline assignment: CDR1 LNHNV and CDR2 YYDKDF (reference sequence). The CDR3 spells CATSKDRGWGSSYNEQFF. The CDR3 nucleotides are TGTGCCACCAGCAAAGACAGGGGATGGGGTTCCTCCTACAATGAGCAGTTCTTC.

V gene TRBV12-5 combines with J gene TRBJ2-3; D is undetermined. The ends were cut back, 6 bases at V and 5 bases at J, with 6 bases in the middle. CDR1 is LGHNT, CDR2 FRNRAP, per germline. The CDR3 sequence is 11 residues long. For the CDR3, the DNA is TGTGCTAGTGGCCAGGAAGATACGCAGTATTTT. It is translated as CASGQEDTQYF.

The chain joins TRBV28 to TRBJ2-1, with 8 positions matching TRBD1. V was pared by 6 bases and J by 0 bases, with 4 bases of the junction left unmatched. Germline lookup yields CDR1 MDHEN and CDR2 SYDVKM. The CDR3 has 15 amino acids. The CDR3 DNA reads TGTGCCAGCAGCTCAGGGGGCGGCTCCTACAATGAGCAGTTCTTC. Residues: CASSSGGGSYNEQFF.

V is TRBV30 and J is TRBJ2-1; 7 nucleotides match TRBD1. CDR3 length equals 13 residues. CDR1 is GTSNPN, CDR2 SVGIG, per germline (reference sequence). J gave up 5 bases and V 2 bases, and 3 bases lay outside the gene matches. The CDR3 coding sequence is TGTGCCTGGAGTAGGGGGCCAAACAATGAGCAGTTCTTC. It translates to CAWSRGPNNEQFF.

This clone was seen only once. CDR3: CAGTGGFNSPLHF. The DNA of the CDR3 is TGTGCCGGGACAGGGGGGTTTAATTCACCCCTCCACTTT. The chain carries TRBV28 and TRBJ1-6, with 11 bases identical to TRBD1. With V trimmed by 11 bases and J by 6 bases, 3 bases remained unmatched. The CDR3 loop spans 13 amino acids. Germline CDR1 reads MDHEN; CDR2 reads SYDVKM.

The chain employs TRBV6-6 and TRBJ1-1, with 8 positions matching TRBD1. The CDR3 loop spans 14 amino acids. V shed 0 bases, J shed 10 bases, and the junction held 7 bases outside the gene matches. The germline CDR1 and CDR2 sequences are MNHNY and SVGAGI (reference sequence). The CDR3 here is CASSYSSQGAAAFF. CDR3 sequence (DNA): TGTGCCAGCAGTTACTCGAGTCAGGGGGCGGCAGCTTTCTTT.